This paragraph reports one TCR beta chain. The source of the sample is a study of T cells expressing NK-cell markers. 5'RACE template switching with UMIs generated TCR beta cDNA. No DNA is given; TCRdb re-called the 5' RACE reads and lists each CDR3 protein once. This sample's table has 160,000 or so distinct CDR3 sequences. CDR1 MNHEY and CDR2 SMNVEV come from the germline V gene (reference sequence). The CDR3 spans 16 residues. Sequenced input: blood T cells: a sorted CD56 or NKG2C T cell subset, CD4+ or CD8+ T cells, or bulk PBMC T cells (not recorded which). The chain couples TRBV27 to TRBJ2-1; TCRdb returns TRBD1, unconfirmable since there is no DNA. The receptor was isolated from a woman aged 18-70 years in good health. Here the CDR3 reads CASSVPGTGTYNEQFF.